This entry concerns a single TCR beta chain. Germline values: CDR1 ENHRY, CDR2 SYGVKD. The CDR3 runs to 12 residues. V lost 5 bases and J lost 2, with 6 bases in between. All enrollees were roughly 18 to 89 years old and from 25 or so US areas. Sequencing used immunoSEQ multiplex PCR; TCRdb keeps in-frame clones, though not all of them. Of more than 250,000 clones listed, 87% are singletons. These data originate in a study of blood T cell repertoires in COVID-19. Whole-study context: The United States, Italy and Spain provided the acute and convalescent COVID-19 samples. Sample material is recorded as cDNA or gDNA derived from T cells, B-cell-depleted T cells, or PBMCs.

This receptor was obtained from a woman in her thirties who had recovered from COVID-19. This chain joins TRBV10-3 and TRBJ1-2; no reliable D call. Sequenced: PBMCs or T cells enriched from blood (not recorded which). Here the CDR3 DNA reads TGTGCCATCAGTCGTGAGAACTATGGCTACACCTTC. The encoded protein is CAISRENYGYTF.